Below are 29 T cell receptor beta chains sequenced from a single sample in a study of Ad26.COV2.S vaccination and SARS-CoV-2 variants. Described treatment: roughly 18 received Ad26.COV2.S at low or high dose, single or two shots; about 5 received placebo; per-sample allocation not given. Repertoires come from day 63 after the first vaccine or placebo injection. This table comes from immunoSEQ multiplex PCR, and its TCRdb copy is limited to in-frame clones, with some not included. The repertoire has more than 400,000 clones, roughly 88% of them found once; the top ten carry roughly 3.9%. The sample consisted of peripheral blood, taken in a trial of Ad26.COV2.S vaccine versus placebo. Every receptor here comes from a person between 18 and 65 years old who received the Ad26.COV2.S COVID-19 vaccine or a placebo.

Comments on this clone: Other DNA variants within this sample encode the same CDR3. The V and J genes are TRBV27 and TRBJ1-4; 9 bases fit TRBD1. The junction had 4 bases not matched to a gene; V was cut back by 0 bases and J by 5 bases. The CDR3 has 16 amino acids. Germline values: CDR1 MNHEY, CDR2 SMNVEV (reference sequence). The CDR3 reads CASSLSGDRVNEKLFF. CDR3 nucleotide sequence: TGTGCCAGCAGTTTATCAGGGGACAGGGTAAATGAAAAACTGTTTTTT.

CDR3 coding DNA: TGTGCCAGCAGTCTCCGGGACCCCTACGAGCAGTACTTC. Its translation: CASSLRDPYEQYF. The chain is built from TRBV6-7 and TRBJ2-7; D may correspond to TRBD1 or TRBD2 (5 bases each). TRBV6-7 is identified as an open reading frame with a role that is uncertain. This CDR3 is 13 amino acids long. The V and J ends lost 5 bases and 2 bases respectively, with 10 bases between them.

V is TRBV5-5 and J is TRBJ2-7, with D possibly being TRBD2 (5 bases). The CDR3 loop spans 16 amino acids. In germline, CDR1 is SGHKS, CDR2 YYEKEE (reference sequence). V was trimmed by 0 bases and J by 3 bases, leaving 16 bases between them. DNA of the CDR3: TGTGCCAGCAGCTTGGCCGGGGATCCTAAACTCTACGAGCAGTACTTC. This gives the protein CASSLAGDPKLYEQYF.

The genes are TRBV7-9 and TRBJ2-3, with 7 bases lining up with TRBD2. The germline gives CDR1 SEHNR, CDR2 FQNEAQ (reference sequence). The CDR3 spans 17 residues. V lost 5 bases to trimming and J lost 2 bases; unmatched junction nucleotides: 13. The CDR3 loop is CASSLFPRSGNTDTQYF. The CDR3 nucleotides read TGTGCCAGCAGCCTCTTCCCGCGCAGCGGGAACACAGATACGCAGTATTTT.

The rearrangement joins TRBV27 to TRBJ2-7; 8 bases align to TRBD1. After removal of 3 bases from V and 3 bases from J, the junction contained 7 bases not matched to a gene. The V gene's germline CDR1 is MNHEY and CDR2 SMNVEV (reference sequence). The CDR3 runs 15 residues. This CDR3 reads CASSLVGQGFYEQYF. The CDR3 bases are TGTGCCAGCAGTTTGGTCGGACAGGGATTCTACGAGCAGTACTTC.

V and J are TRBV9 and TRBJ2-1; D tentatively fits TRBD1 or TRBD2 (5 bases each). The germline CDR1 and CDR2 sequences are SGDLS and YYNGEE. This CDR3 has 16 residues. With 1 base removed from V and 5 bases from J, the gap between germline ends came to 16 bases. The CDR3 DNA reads TGTGCCAGCAGCGTAATAAGCGAGGGGCCGAACAATGAGCAGTTCTTC. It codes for CASSVISEGPNNEQFF.

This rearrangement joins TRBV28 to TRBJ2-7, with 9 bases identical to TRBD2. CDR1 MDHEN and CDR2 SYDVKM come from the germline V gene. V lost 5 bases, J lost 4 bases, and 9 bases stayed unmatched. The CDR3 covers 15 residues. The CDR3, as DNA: TGTGCCAGCAGTCCCCACCGCGGGAGGGCGTACGAGCAGTACTTC. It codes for CASSPHRGRAYEQYF. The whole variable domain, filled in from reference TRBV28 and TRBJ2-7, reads DVKVTQSSRYLVKRTGEKVFLECVQDMDHENMFWYRQDPGLGLRLIYFSYDVKMKEKGDIPEGYSVSREKKERFSLILESASTNQTSMYLCASSPHRGRAYEQYFGPGTRLTVT.

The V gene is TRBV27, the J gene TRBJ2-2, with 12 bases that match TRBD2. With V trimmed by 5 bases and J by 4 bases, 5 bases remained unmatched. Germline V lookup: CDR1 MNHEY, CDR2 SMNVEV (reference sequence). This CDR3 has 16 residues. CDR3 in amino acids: CASSARTSGATGELFF. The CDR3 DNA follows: TGTGCCAGCAGTGCCCGGACTAGCGGGGCCACCGGGGAGCTGTTTTTT.

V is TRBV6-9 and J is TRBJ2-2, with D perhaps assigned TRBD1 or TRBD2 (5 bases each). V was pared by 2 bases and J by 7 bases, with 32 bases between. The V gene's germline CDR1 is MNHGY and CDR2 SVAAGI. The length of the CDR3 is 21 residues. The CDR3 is CASSYGIQSGGGGRAGGELFF. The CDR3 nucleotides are TGTGCCAGCAGTTATGGCATACAAAGTGGGGGTGGTGGGAGAGCCGGCGGGGAGCTGTTTTTT.

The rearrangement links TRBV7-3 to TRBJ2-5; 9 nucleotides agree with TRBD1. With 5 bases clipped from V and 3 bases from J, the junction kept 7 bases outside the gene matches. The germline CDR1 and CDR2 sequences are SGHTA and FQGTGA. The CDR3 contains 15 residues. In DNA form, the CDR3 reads TGTGCCAGCAGCCTCCGGACAGGGGCGAAAGAGACCCAGTACTTC. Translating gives CASSLRTGAKETQYF. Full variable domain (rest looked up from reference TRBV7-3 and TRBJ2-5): GAGVSQTPSNKVTEKGKYVELRCDPISGHTALYWYRQSLGQGPEFLIYFQGTGAADDSGLPNDRFFAVRPEGSVSTLKIQRTERGDSAVYLCASSLRTGAKETQYFGPGTRLLVL.

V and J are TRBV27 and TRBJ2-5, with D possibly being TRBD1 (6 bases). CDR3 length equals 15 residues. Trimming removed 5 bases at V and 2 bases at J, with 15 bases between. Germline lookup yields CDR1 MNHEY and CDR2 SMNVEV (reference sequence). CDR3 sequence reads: CASSRGQIEQETQYF. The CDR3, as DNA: TGTGCCAGCAGTAGGGGACAAATAGAGCAAGAGACCCAGTACTTC.

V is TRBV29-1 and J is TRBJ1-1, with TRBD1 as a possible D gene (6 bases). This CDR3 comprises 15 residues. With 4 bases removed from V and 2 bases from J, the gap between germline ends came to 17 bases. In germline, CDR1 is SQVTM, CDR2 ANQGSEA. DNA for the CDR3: TGCAGCGTTGCTACTACAGGGAGGAGAAACACTGAAGCTTTCTTT. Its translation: CSVATTGRRNTEAFF.

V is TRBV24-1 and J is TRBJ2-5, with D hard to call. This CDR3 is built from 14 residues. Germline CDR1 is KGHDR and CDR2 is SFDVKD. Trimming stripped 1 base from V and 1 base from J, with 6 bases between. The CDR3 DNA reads TGTGCCACCAGTGATTTTATGGCCCAAGAGACCCAGTACTTC. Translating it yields CATSDFMAQETQYF.

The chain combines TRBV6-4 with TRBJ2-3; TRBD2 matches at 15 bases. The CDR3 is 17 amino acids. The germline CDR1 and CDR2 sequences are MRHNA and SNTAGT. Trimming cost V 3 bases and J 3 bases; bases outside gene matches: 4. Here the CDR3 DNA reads TGTGCCAGCAGTGAAGGACTAGCGGGAGGGCCGACAGATACGCAGTATTTT. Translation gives CASSEGLAGGPTDTQYF.

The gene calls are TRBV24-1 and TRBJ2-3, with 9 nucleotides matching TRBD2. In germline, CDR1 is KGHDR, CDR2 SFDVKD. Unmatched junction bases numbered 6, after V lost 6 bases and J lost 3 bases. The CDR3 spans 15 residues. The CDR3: CATSIAGETTDTQYF. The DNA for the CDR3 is TGTGCCACCAGTATAGCGGGAGAAACGACAGATACGCAGTATTTT.

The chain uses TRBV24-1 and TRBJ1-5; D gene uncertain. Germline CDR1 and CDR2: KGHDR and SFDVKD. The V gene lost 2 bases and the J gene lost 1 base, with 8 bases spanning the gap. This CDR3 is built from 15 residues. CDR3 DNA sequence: TGTGCCACCAGTGATTACGGGGAGAGCAATCAGCCCCAGCATTTT. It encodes CATSDYGESNQPQHF.

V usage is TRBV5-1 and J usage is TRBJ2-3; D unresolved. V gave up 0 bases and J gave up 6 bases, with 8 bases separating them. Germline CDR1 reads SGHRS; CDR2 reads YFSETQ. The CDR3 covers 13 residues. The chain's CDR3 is CASSLDRGDTQYF. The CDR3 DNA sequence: TGCGCCAGCAGCTTGGATCGCGGCGATACGCAGTATTTT.

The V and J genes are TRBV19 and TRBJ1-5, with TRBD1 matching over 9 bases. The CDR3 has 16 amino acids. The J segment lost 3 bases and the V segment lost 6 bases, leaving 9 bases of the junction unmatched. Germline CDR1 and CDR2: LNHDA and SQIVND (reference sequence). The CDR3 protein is CASRHPGQGINQPQHF. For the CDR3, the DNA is TGTGCCAGTAGGCATCCCGGACAGGGGATCAATCAGCCCCAGCATTTT.

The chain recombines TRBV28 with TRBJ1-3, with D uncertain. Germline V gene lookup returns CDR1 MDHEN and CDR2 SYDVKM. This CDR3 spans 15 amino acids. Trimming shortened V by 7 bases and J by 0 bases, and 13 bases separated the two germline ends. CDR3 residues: CASIEKSGSGNTIYF. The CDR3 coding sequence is TGTGCCAGCATCGAAAAGTCTGGCTCTGGAAACACCATATATTTT.

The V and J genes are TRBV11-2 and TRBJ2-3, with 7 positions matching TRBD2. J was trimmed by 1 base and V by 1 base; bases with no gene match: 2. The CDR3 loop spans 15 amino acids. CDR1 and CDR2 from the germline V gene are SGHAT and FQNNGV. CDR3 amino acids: CASSLVTSGTDTQYF. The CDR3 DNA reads TGTGCCAGCAGCTTAGTTACTAGCGGCACAGATACGCAGTATTTT.

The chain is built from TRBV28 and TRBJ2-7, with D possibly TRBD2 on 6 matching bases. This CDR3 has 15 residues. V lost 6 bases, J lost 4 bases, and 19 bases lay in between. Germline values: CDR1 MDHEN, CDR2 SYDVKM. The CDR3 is CASSRPREAIYEQYF. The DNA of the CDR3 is TGTGCCAGCAGCAGGCCCAGGGAGGCCATTTACGAGCAGTACTTC.

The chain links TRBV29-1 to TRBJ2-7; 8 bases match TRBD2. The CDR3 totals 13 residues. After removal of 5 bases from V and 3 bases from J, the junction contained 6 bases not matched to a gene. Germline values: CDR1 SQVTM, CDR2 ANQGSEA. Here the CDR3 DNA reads TGCAGCGTTTCGGCGGGAGGTTTCTACGAGCAGTACTTC. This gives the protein CSVSAGGFYEQYF.

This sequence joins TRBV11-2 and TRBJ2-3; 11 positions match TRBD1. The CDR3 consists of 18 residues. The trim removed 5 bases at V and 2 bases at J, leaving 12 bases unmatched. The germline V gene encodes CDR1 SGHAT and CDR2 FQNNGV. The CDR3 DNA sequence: TGTGCCAGCAGCCGCGGGACAGGGGGTTCGTGGGCCACAGATACGCAGTATTTT. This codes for CASSRGTGGSWATDTQYF.

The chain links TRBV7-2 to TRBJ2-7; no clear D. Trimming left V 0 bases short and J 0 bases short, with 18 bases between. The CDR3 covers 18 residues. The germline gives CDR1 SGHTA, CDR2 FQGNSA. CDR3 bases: TGTGCCAGCAGCTTAGCGATGGACCTACGGACCCACTCCTACGAGCAGTACTTC. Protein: CASSLAMDLRTHSYEQYF.

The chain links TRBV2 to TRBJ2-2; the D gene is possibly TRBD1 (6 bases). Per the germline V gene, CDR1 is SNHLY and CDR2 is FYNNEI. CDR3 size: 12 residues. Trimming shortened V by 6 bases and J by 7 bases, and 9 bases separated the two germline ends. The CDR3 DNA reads TGTGCCAGCAGCGACAGGAACGGGGAGCTGTTTTTT. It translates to CASSDRNGELFF. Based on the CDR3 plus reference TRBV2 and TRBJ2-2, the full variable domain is EPEVTQTPSHQVTQMGQEVILRCVPISNHLYFYWYRQILGQKVEFLVSFYNNEISEKSEIFDDQFSVERPDGSNFTLKIRSTKLEDSAMYFCASSDRNGELFFGEGSRLTVL.

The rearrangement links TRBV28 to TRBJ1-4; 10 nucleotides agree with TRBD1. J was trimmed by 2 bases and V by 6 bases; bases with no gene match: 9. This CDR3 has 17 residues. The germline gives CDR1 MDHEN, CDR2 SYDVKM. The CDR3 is CASRGDRGSGTNEKLFF. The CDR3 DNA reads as TGTGCCAGCAGGGGGGACAGGGGCAGCGGGACTAATGAAAAACTGTTTTTT.

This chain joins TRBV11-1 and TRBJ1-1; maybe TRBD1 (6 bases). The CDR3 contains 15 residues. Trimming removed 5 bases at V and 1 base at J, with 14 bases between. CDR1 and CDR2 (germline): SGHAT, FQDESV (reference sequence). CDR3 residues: CASSRPAGANTEAFF. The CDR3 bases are TGTGCCAGCAGCCGCCCCGCGGGGGCGAACACTGAAGCTTTCTTT.

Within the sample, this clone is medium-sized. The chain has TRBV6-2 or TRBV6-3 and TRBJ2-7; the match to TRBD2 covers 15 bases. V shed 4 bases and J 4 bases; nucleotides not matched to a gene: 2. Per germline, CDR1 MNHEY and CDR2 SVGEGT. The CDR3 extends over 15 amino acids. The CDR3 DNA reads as TGTGCCAGCAGTTTTGGACTAGCGGGAGGGTACGAGCAGTACTTC. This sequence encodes CASSFGLAGGYEQYF.

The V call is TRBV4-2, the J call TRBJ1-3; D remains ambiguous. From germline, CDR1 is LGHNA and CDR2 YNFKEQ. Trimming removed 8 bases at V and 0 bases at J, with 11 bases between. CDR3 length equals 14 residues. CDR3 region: CASRGASSGNTIYF. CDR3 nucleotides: TGTGCCAGCCGAGGCGCCAGCTCTGGAAACACCATATATTTT.